This TCR beta chain was recovered during a study of beta chain features in type 1 diabetes. Notes on the study in general: Small HLA sub-analyses could not settle whether HLA shapes TCRB rearrangement. Type 1 diabetes patients had TCRB CDR3s that were shorter (moderately but significantly so) in all four CD4+ subsets. There was a possibility that cDNA sequencing over-represented cells with high TCR expression.

Expressed TCRB transcripts were sequenced because the isolated RNA had all been reverse transcribed beforehand. This table comes from immunoSEQ multiplex PCR, and its TCRdb copy is limited to in-frame clones, with some not included. Seen here are about 190,000 clones, around 8% observed once, and the top ten hold approximately 0.87%. The CDR3 covers 15 residues. Germline CDR1 SGHVS, CDR2 FQNEAQ. Trimming removed 5 bases from V and 5 bases from J; junction bases left unmatched: 11. This clone was seen a few times. Its antigen is undetermined. V and J are TRBV7-8 and TRBJ2-7; 8 bases are shared with TRBD1. The clonotype comes from a woman in her 40s with type 1 diabetes. Input material: central memory CD4+ T cells from blood. Here the CDR3 reads CASSLGTTGGNEQYF. DNA of the CDR3: TGTGCCAGCAGCCTGGGGACCACAGGGGGTAACGAGCAGTACTTC.